Sequencing of this TCR beta chain was carried out in a study of blood T cell repertoires in COVID-19. Study details: The study drew acute and convalescent COVID-19 samples from the United States, Italy and Spain.

This CDR3 region has 16 residues. Trimming shortened V by 1 base and J by 1 base, and 12 bases separated the two germline ends. Germline CDR1 and CDR2: SGHKS and YYEKEE (reference sequence). In the original analysis: Researchers report that nucleated cell counts were estimated from reference gene primer amplification. The repertoire was sequenced with immunoSEQ multiplex PCR; TCRdb's copy has only in-frame clones and lacks some. V, J and clone size reflect that table, while D and trimming were determined from the DNA. The sample carries under 250,000 clones, about 83% recorded once. The chain is built from TRBV5-5 and TRBJ2-1; possibly TRBD2 for D (5 bases). Material: peripheral blood. The clonotype originates from a human donor in a cohort sampled during active COVID-19. CDR3 sequence (DNA): TGTGCCAGCAGCTTGCTCCTAGGAGGATCCTACAATGAGCAGTTCTTC. As protein: CASSLLLGGSYNEQFF.